In its sample, the clone carrying this T cell receptor (beta chain) was seen many times. What it binds is unknown. This record belongs to a study of neurological immune-mediated disorders. Sorted libraries drew on approximately 1 million CD4+ or CD8+ T cells. 5'RACE with 10-nucleotide random UMIs produced the cDNA. From 15-18 subjects, every sequencing run obtained over 190 million TCR-beta sequences. TCRdb re-called the 5' RACE reads through MiXCR, storing one row per CDR3 protein. The sample shows over 25,000 distinct CDR3 sequences, around 21% of them seen only once. Study-wide results and limits: The greatest TCR clonal expansion occurred in HTLV-1-associated myelopathy and the least in multiple sclerosis, which fell below healthy controls.

V was clipped by 4 bases and J by 3 bases; unmatched bases: 4. This CDR3 has 14 residues. Germline V lookup: CDR1 KGHSH, CDR2 LQKENI. The V gene is TRBV18, the J gene TRBJ1-1; TRBD1 aligns across 8 bases. The specimen sequenced was CD4+ T cells from blood. This receptor was obtained from a man aged 50 to 60 with HTLV-1-associated myelopathy (HAM/TSP). The CDR3 loop is CASSLLDRDTEAFF. CDR3 nucleotide sequence: TGTGCCAGCTCACTACTGGACAGGGACACTGAAGCTTTCTTT. Full variable domain (outside the CDR3, taken from reference TRBV18 and TRBJ1-1): NAGVMQNPRHLVRRRGQEARLRCSPMKGHSHVYWYRQLPEEGLKFMVYLQKENIIDESGMPKERFSAEFPKEGPSILRIQQVVRGDSAAYFCASSLLDRDTEAFFGQGTRLTVV.